This entry describes one T cell receptor (beta chain). The antigen is not known. This sample is part of a study of T cell responses to AZD1222 COVID-19 vaccine. The study, taken as a whole, reports: Clonal diversity may have been underestimated, and the donors were mostly white British, with more females than males. Baseline antibody screening turned up just a handful of seropositive AZD1222 recipients. Mapped onto spike, vaccine-associated CD4 TCRs spanned it and were dominant at 160-218 and 743-854.

The germline V gene encodes CDR1 SGHTS and CDR2 YDEGEE. V lost 0 bases and J 1 base, leaving 7 bases between the germline ends. The CDR3 covers 14 residues. The repertoire was sequenced with immunoSEQ multiplex PCR; TCRdb's copy has only in-frame clones and lacks some. Of 200,000 to 250,000 clones listed, approximately 94% are singletons. The sample consisted of peripheral blood, taken 28 days after the second dose of the MenACWY control vaccine. J is TRBJ1-2 and V is TRBV5-8; D unresolved. This TCR was recovered from an adult who received the MenACWY meningococcal vaccine as a control. CDR3 sequence reads: CASSLAGVNYGYTF. The CDR3 nucleotides read TGTGCCAGCAGCTTGGCCGGGGTTAACTATGGCTACACCTTC.